This T cell receptor (beta chain) was obtained from a study of blood T cell repertoires in COVID-19. Across the study: The cDNA or gDNA used as material had been derived from T cells, B-cell-depleted T cells, or PBMCs.

Donors were grouped by their self-reported clinical history. Someone with COVID-19 had been met by exposed participants within 2 weeks before study entry. Profiled with immunoSEQ multiplex PCR; TCRdb holds only in-frame clones, not every one. The sample carries a few hundred thousand clones, just under 90% recorded once. On this clone: Other DNA sequences in this sample translate to the same CDR3.

Source material: PBMCs or T cells enriched from blood (not recorded which). This receptor was obtained from a woman aged 50 to 65 who had been exposed to COVID-19.

DNA of the CDR3: TGTGCCAGTAGTATCACAGGAATGAACACTGAAGCTTTCTTT. This sequence encodes CASSITGMNTEAFF. The rearrangement joins TRBV19 to TRBJ1-1; D perhaps matches TRBD1 (5 bases). There are 14 residues in the CDR3. Trimming shortened V by 3 bases and J by 0 bases, and 8 bases separated the two germline ends. Germline V gives CDR1 LNHDA, CDR2 SQIVND (reference sequence).